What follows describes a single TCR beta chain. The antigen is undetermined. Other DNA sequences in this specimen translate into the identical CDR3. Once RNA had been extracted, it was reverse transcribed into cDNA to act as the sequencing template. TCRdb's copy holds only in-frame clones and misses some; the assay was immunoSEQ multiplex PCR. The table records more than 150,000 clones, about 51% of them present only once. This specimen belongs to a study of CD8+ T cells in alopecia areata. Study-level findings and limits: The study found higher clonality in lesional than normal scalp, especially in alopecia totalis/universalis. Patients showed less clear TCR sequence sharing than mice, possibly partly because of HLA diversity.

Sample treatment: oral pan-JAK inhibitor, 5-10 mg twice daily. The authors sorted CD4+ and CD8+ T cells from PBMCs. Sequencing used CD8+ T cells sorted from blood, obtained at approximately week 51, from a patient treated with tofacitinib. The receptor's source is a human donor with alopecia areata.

The CDR3 spells CASSYGLYEQYF. CDR3 in DNA: TGTGCCAGCAGTTATGGACTCTACGAGCAGTACTTC. V is TRBV7-9 and J is TRBJ2-7, with D possibly being TRBD2 (5 bases). V was cut by 6 bases and J by 3 bases, with 9 bases left in between. This CDR3 contains 12 residues. Germline lookup yields CDR1 SEHNR and CDR2 FQNEAQ (reference sequence).